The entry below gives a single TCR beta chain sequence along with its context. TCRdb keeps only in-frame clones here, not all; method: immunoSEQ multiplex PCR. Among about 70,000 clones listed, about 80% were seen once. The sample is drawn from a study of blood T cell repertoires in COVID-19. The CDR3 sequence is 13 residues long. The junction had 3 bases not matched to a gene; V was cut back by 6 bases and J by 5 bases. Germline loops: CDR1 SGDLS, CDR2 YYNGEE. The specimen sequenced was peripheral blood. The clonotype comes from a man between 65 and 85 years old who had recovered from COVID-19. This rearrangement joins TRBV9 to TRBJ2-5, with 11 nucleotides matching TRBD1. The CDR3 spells CASNGQGAETQYF. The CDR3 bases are TGTGCCAGCAACGGACAGGGGGCCGAGACCCAGTACTTC.